Below are 4 T cell receptor beta chains sequenced from a single sample in a study of T cell responses to AZD1222 COVID-19 vaccine (dated by TCRdb to about 2021). Receptor amplification or capture employed the immunoSEQ multiplex PCR assay. TCRdb mirrors the immuneACCESS table, restricted to in-frame sequences. Some clones are absent from its copies; in checked studies, under half trace to an unresolved V gene, and the reason for the others is unknown. The sample records around 35,000 clones, 86% of which are singletons. The leading ten clones occupy 6.8% of the sample. What this sample's time point label stands for: baseline before first vaccination. Specimen: peripheral blood, collected on day 0 of AZD1222 vaccination. The receptors originated from an adult in good health.

The J gene is TRBJ1-1, the V gene TRBV28; TRBD1 aligns across 8 bases. This CDR3 has 12 residues. J lost 11 bases, V lost 3 bases, and 5 bases had no gene match. CDR1 MDHEN and CDR2 SYDVKM come from the germline V gene. The CDR3 loop reads CASSLRDRQAFF. CDR3 coding DNA: TGTGCCAGCAGTTTGAGGGACAGGCAGGCTTTCTTT.

The chain carries TRBV18 and TRBJ2-3; 7 bases are a match to TRBD2. The germline V gene has CDR1 KGHSH and CDR2 LQKENI. The length of the CDR3 is 14 residues. J was trimmed by 2 bases and V by 3 bases; bases with no gene match: 2. CDR3 DNA sequence: TGTGCCAGCTCACCCGGGAGGTCCACAGATACGCAGTATTTT. Protein: CASSPGRSTDTQYF.

The rearrangement links TRBV5-1 to TRBJ2-7; D may be TRBD2 (6 bases). Trimming left V 0 bases short and J 3 bases short, with 13 bases between. Germline CDR1 and CDR2: SGHRS and YFSETQ. The CDR3 is 15 amino acids. The CDR3 nucleotides read TGCGCCAGCAGCTTGGGGTGGCAGGGAGGCTACGAGCAGTACTTC. It yields the protein CASSLGWQGGYEQYF. The variable domain in full, completed from reference TRBV5-1 and TRBJ2-7, reads KAGVTQTPRYLIKTRGQQVTLSCSPISGHRSVSWYQQTPGQGLQFLFEYFSETQRNKGNFPGRFSGRQFSNSRSEMNVSTLELGDSALYLCASSLGWQGGYEQYFGPGTRLTVT.

The chain has TRBV5-1 and TRBJ2-7; the D call may be TRBD1 or TRBD2 (5 bases each). The CDR3 spans 15 residues. The germline V and J ends were trimmed by 4 bases and 0 bases, with 14 bases remaining between them. CDR1 is SGHRS and CDR2 is YFSETQ in the germline V gene. In DNA, the CDR3 is TGCGCCAGCAGCCTCAGGGATGGGAGCTCCTACGAGCAGTACTTC. It translates to CASSLRDGSSYEQYF.